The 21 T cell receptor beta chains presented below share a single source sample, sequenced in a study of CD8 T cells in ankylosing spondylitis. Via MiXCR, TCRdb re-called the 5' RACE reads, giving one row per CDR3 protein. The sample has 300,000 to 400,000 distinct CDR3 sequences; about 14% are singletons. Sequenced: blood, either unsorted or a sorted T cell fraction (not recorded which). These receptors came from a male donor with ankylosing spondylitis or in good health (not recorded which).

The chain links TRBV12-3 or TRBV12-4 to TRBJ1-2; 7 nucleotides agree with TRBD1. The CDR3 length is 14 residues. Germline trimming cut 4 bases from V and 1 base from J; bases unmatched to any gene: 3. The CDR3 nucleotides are TGTGCCAGCAGTTACAGGGGAGGTAACTATGGCTACACCTTC. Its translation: CASSYRGGNYGYTF.

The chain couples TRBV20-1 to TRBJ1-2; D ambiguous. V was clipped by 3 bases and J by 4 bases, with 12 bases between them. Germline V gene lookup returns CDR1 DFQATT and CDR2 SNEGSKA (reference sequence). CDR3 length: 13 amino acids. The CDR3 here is CSASGEGSYGYTF. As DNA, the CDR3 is TGCAGTGCTAGTGGGGAGGGTTCCTATGGCTACACCTTC.

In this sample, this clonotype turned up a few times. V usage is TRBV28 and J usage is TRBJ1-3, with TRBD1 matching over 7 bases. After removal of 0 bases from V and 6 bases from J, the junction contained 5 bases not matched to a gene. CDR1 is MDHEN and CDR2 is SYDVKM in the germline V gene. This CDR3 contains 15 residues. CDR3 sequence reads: CASSLWAGGENTIYF. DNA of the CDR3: TGTGCCAGCAGTTTATGGGCAGGGGGTGAAAACACCATATATTTT.

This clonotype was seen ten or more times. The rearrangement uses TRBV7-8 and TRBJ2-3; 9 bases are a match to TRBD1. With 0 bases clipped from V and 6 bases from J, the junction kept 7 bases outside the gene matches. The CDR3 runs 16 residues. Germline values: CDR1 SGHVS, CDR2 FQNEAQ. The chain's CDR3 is CASSLAGTGTRDTQYF. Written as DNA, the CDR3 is TGTGCCAGCAGCTTAGCAGGGACAGGGACTCGGGATACGCAGTATTTT.

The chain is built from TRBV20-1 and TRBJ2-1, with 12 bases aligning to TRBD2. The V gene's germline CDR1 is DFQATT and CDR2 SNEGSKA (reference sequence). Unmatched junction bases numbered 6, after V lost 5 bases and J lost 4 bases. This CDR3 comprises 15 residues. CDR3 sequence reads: CSAAKGTSGYNEQFF. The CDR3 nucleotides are TGCAGTGCTGCCAAAGGGACTAGCGGGTACAATGAGCAGTTCTTC.

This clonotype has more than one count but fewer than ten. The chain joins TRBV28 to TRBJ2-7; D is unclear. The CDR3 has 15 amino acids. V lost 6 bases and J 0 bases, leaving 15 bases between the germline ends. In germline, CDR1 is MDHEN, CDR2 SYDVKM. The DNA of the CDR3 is TGTGCCAGCAGACACAAGTCAAGGAGCTCCTACGAGCAGTACTTC. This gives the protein CASRHKSRSSYEQYF.

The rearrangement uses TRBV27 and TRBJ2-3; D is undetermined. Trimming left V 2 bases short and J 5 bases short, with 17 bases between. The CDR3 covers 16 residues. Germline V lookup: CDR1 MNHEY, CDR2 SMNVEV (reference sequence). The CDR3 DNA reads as TGTGCCAGCAGTTTAAAAAGGGCAGCGTGGGGAGATACGCAGTATTTT. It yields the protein CASSLKRAAWGDTQYF.

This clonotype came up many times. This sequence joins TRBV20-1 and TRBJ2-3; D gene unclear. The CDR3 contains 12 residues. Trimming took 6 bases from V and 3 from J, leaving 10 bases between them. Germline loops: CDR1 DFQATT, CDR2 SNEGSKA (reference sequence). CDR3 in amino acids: CSASLGTDTQYF. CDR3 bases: TGCAGTGCATCCCTAGGTACAGATACGCAGTATTTT.

CDR3 in amino acids: CARGGDEQYF. The DNA for the CDR3 is TGCGCCAGGGGGGGTGATGAGCAGTACTTC. The rearrangement links TRBV5-1 to TRBJ2-7; perhaps TRBD2 as D (6 bases). The V and J ends lost 8 bases and 7 bases respectively, with 10 bases between them. Germline V gene data show CDR1 as SGHRS and CDR2 as YFSETQ. This CDR3 comprises 10 residues. The full variable domain, its missing parts supplied by reference TRBV5-1 and TRBJ2-7, is KAGVTQTPRYLIKTRGQQVTLSCSPISGHRSVSWYQQTPGQGLQFLFEYFSETQRNKGNFPGRFSGRQFSNSRSEMNVSTLELGDSALYLCARGGDEQYFGPGTRLTVT.

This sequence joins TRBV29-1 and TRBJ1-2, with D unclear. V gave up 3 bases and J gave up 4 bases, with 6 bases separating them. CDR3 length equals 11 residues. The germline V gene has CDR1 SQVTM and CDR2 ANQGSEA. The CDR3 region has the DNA TGCAGCGTTGAGATCTCCTATGGCTACACCTTC. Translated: CSVEISYGYTF.

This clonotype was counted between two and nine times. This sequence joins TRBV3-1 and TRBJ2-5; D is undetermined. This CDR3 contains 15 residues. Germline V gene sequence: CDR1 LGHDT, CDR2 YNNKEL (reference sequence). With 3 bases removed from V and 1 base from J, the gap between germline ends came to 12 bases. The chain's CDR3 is CASSQGNLPQETQYF. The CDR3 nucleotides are TGTGCCAGCAGCCAGGGTAATTTACCCCAAGAGACCCAGTACTTC.

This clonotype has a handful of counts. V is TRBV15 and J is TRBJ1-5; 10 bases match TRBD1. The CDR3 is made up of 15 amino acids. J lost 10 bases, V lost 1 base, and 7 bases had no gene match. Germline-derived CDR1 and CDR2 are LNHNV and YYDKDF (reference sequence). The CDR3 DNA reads TGTGCCACCAGCAGAGTACGGGACAGGGGATCACCCCAGCATTTT. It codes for CATSRVRDRGSPQHF. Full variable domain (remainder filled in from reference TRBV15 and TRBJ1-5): DAMVIQNPRYQVTQFGKPVTLSCSQTLNHNVMYWYQQKSSQAPKLLFHYYDKDFNNEADTPDNFQSRRPNTSFCFLDIRSPGLGDTAMYLCATSRVRDRGSPQHFGDGTRLSIL.

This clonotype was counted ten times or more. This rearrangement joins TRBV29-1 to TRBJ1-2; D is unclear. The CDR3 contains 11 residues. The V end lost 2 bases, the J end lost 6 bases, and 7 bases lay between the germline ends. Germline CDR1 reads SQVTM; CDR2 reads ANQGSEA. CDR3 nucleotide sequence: TGCAGCGTTGAAACTGGCGATGGCTACACCTTC. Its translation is CSVETGDGYTF.

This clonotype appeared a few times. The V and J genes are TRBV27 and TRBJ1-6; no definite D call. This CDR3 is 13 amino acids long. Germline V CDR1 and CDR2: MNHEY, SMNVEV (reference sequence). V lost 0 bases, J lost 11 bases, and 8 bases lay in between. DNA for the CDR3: TGTGCCAGCAGTTTATCTGTGGTGACACCCCTCCACTTT. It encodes CASSLSVVTPLHF.

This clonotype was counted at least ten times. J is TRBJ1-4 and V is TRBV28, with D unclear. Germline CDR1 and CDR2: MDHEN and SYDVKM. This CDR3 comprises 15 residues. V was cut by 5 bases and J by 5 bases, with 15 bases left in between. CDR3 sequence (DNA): TGTGCCAGCAGTCGCCTAACCGGAGGCAATGAAAAACTGTTTTTT. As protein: CASSRLTGGNEKLFF. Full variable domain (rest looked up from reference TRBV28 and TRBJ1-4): DVKVTQSSRYLVKRTGEKVFLECVQDMDHENMFWYRQDPGLGLRLIYFSYDVKMKEKGDIPEGYSVSREKKERFSLILESASTNQTSMYLCASSRLTGGNEKLFFGSGTQLSVL.

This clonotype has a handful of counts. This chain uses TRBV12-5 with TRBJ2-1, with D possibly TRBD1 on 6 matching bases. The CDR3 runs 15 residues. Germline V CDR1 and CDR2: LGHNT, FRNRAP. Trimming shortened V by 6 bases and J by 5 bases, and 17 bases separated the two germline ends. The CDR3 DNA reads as TGTGCTAGTGGAAGCCTCAGGGGTCTTAACAATGAGCAGTTCTTC. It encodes CASGSLRGLNNEQFF.

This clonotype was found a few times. CDR3 DNA sequence: TGTGCCAGCAGCGGCTTCAACTATGGCTACACCTTC. It yields the protein CASSGFNYGYTF. V usage is TRBV12-3 or TRBV12-4 and J usage is TRBJ1-2, with D unresolved. Trimming cost V 6 bases and J 2 bases, with 7 bases left between them. This CDR3 has 12 residues.

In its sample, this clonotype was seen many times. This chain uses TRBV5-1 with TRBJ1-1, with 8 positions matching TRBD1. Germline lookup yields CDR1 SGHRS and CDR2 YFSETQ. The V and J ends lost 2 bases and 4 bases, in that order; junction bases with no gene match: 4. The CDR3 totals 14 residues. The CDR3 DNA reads TGCGCCAGCAGCTTCGCAGGGGGCGTCACTGAAGCTTTCTTT. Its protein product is CASSFAGGVTEAFF. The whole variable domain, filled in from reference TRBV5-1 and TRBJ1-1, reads KAGVTQTPRYLIKTRGQQVTLSCSPISGHRSVSWYQQTPGQGLQFLFEYFSETQRNKGNFPGRFSGRQFSNSRSEMNVSTLELGDSALYLCASSFAGGVTEAFFGQGTRLTVV.

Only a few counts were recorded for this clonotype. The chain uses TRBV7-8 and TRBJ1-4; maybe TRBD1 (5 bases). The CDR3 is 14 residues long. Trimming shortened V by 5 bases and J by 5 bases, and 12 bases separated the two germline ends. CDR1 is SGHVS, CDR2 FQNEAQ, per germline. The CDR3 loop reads CASSRGLTNEKLFF. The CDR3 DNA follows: TGTGCCAGCAGCCGGGGACTTACCAATGAAAAACTGTTTTTT.

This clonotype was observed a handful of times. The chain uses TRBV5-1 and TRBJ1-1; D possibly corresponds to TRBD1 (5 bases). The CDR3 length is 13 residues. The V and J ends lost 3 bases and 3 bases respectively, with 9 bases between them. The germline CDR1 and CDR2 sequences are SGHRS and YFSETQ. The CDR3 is CASSYDSYTEAFF. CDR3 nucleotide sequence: TGCGCCAGCAGCTACGACAGCTACACTGAAGCTTTCTTT. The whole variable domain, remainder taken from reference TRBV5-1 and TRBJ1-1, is KAGVTQTPRYLIKTRGQQVTLSCSPISGHRSVSWYQQTPGQGLQFLFEYFSETQRNKGNFPGRFSGRQFSNSRSEMNVSTLELGDSALYLCASSYDSYTEAFFGQGTRLTVV.

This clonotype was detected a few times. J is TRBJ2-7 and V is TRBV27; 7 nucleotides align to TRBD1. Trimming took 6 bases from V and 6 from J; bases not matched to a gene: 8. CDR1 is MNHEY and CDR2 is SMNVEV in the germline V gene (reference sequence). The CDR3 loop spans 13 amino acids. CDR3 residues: CASSYRGLGEQYF. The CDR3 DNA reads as TGTGCCAGCAGCTACAGGGGTTTAGGCGAGCAGTACTTC.